The rows below give T cell receptor beta chains drawn from one sample of a study of shared clonotypes between healthy human individuals. Generated by immunoSEQ multiplex PCR, the TCRdb table keeps only in-frame clones and is missing some. The sample holds about 2 million clones, approximately 94% seen once. Sequencing used naive CD8+ T cells sorted from blood. Receptors were obtained from a man aged 18 to 35 in good health. Both conserved end residues are part of each CDR3. Each record gives: V gene, clone size, J gene, D gene, CDR3 protein, CDR3 DNA. D genes are given only for firm matches. Clone size is shown for a subset of rows, as once, few, many or a class of expanded clone.

TRBV13	once	TRBJ1-4	NA	CASSLSGGEKLFF	TGTGCCAGCAGCTTATCGGGCGGGGAAAAACTGTTTTTT
TRBV11-2	NA	TRBJ1-1	NA	CASSLAQGNTEAFF	TGTGCCAGCAGCTTAGCGCAGGGCAACACTGAAGCTTTCTTT
TRBV4-3	NA	TRBJ2-1	TRBD2	CASSQVVAGVMSNEQFF	TGCGCCAGCAGCCAAGTGGTAGCGGGAGTGATGAGCAATGAGCAGTTCTTC
TRBV27	NA	TRBJ2-1	NA	CASSLVGAQEFF	TGTGCCAGCAGTTTAGTAGGTGCACAGGAGTTCTTC
TRBV27	NA	TRBJ1-5	NA	CASSVRDSNQPQHF	TGTGCCAGCTCCGTCCGGGACAGCAATCAGCCCCAGCATTTT
TRBV7-3	NA	TRBJ1-1	TRBD1	CASSLMGQGRWNTEAFF	TGTGCCAGCAGCTTAATGGGACAGGGTCGTTGGAACACTGAAGCTTTCTTT
TRBV7-8	NA	TRBJ2-7	TRBD2	CASSFGLAGVAYEQYF	TGTGCCAGCAGCTTCGGACTAGCGGGAGTCGCCTACGAGCAGTACTTC
TRBV11-2	NA	TRBJ2-7	NA	CASSLGVGSEQYF	TGTGCCAGCAGCTTAGGGGTAGGGAGCGAGCAGTACTTC
TRBV5-5	NA	TRBJ2-7	NA	CASSHPTIYEQYF	TGTGCCAGCAGCCACCCGACGATCTACGAGCAGTACTTC
TRBV2	NA	TRBJ2-7	NA	CASQEEDSYEQYF	TGTGCCAGTCAAGAGGAAGACTCCTACGAGCAGTACTTC
TRBV27	NA	TRBJ1-6	NA	CASSLVGASYNSPLHF	TGTGCCAGCAGCCTGGTGGGGGCGAGCTATAATTCACCCCTCCACTTT
TRBV6-6	NA	TRBJ2-7	NA	CASSYTGPREQYF	TGTGCCAGCAGTTATACCGGACCCCGCGAGCAGTACTTC
TRBV5-4	NA	TRBJ2-7	NA	CASSLGGSGYEQYF	TGTGCCAGCAGCTTGGGAGGGAGCGGCTACGAGCAGTACTTC
TRBV7-3	NA	TRBJ2-7	TRBD1	CASTSLGTASSYEQYF	TGTGCCAGCACCAGTCTGGGGACAGCTAGCTCCTACGAGCAGTACTTC
TRBV7-3	NA	TRBJ1-1	TRBD1	CASSVGTGGAKAFF	TGTGCCAGCAGCGTCGGGACAGGGGGCGCGAAAGCTTTCTTT
TRBV28	NA	TRBJ2-5	TRBD1	CASSLPPRGTGVQETQYF	TGTGCCAGCAGTTTACCCCCCCGGGGGACAGGGGTCCAAGAGACCCAGTACTTC
TRBV10-3	once	TRBJ2-1	TRBD2	CAIIERGGLGHEQFF	TGTGCCATCATAGAGCGGGGGGGCCTCGGCCATGAGCAGTTCTTC
TRBV9	NA	TRBJ2-5	NA	CASSVEGEGIGTQYF	TGTGCCAGCAGCGTAGAGGGAGAAGGGATTGGGACCCAGTACTTC
TRBV11-2	NA	TRBJ1-1	NA	CASSLDLNEAFF	TGTGCCAGCAGCTTAGATCTCAATGAAGCTTTCTTT
TRBV6-5	NA	TRBJ2-7	NA	CASSYGERTYEQYF	TGTGCCAGCAGTTACGGGGAGAGAACCTACGAGCAGTACTTC
TRBV29-1	few	TRBJ2-7	NA	CSVPGPMAYEQYF	TGCAGCGTCCCGGGACCTATGGCCTACGAGCAGTACTTC
TRBV11-2	NA	TRBJ2-4	NA	CASHSWGGKAKNIQYF	TGTGCCAGCCATAGTTGGGGCGGGAAAGCCAAAAACATTCAGTACTTC
TRBV6-6	NA	TRBJ2-1	NA	CASSYSNLASQFF	TGTGCCAGCAGTTACTCCAATCTAGCGTCGCAGTTCTTC
TRBV11-2	NA	TRBJ2-7	TRBD1	CASSSPGQGYEQYF	TGTGCCAGCAGTTCGCCGGGACAGGGCTACGAGCAGTACTTC
TRBV6-1	once	TRBJ1-6	NA	CASSEGPGNLNSPLHF	TGTGCCAGCAGTGAAGGGCCAGGGAATTTAAATTCACCCCTCCACTTT
TRBV7-9	NA	TRBJ1-2	TRBD1	CASTPADRYYGYTF	TGTGCCAGCACCCCGGCGGACAGGTATTATGGCTACACCTTC
TRBV18	NA	TRBJ2-3	TRBD1	CASSPAVDRGTDTQYF	TGTGCCAGCTCACCGGCTGTTGACAGGGGAACAGATACGCAGTATTTT
TRBV25-1	NA	TRBJ2-2	TRBD1	CASSDTGTAYTGELFF	TGTGCCAGCAGTGATACCGGGACAGCGTACACCGGGGAGCTGTTTTTT